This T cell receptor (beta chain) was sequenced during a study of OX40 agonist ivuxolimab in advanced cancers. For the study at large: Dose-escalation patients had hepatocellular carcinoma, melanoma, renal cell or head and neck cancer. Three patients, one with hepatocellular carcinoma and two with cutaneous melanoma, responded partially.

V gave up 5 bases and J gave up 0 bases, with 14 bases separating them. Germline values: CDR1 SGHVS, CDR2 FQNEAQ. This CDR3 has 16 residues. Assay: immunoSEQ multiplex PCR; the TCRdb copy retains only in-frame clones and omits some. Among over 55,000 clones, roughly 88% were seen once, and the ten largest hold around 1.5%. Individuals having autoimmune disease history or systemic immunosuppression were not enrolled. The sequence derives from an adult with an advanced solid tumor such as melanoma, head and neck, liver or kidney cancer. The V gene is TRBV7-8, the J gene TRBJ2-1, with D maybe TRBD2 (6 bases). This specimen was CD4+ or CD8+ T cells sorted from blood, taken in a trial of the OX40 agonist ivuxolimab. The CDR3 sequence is CASSHHGGSSYNEQFF. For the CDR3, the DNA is TGTGCCAGCAGCCATCACGGGGGAAGCTCCTACAATGAGCAGTTCTTC.